This T cell receptor beta chain was documented in a study of blood T cell repertoires in COVID-19. Across the whole study: Sources were T cells, B-cell-depleted T cells, or PBMCs; the material itself was cDNA or gDNA.

CDR3 length: 11 amino acids. Trimming removed 4 bases from V and 4 bases from J, with 5 bases in between. Per the original methods: Researchers report that nucleated cell counts were estimated from reference gene primer amplification. TCRdb's table, derived via immunoSEQ multiplex PCR, lists solely in-frame clones and lacks some. The V and J calls and the clone size are those of that table, but D and trimming were determined from the DNA. The sample has some 22,000 clones; more than 75% are singletons. What was sequenced was peripheral blood. The chain is built from TRBV23-1 and TRBJ2-7, with no clear D. TRBV23-1 is identified as an open reading frame with a role that is uncertain. The origin of this receptor is a human donor with active COVID-19. The donor label of this sample is uncertain. In DNA form, the CDR3 reads TGCGCCAGCAGTCTCAGGTACGAGCAGTACTTC. Translation: CASSLRYEQYF.